These T cell receptor beta chains were read from a single sample in a study of blood T cell repertoires in COVID-19. Only in-frame clones appear in the TCRdb table, and some are missing; sequencing was by immunoSEQ multiplex PCR. The sample shows fewer than 150,000 clones, about 86% of them seen only once. Specimen: peripheral blood. These TCRs come from a woman in her fifties or sixties who had recovered from COVID-19. Both conserved end residues are part of each CDR3. D genes are given only for firm matches. Some rows mark clone size as missing; the rest say once, few, many or name a class of expanded clone.

V gene	D gene	clone size	J gene	CDR3 DNA	CDR3 protein
TRBV5-1	TRBD1	.	TRBJ1-2	TGCGCCAGCAGCTCAACCGGGACAGAAGGCTACACCTTC	CASSSTGTEGYTF
TRBV15	TRBD1	.	TRBJ1-5	TGTGCCACCAGCAGCCTACAGGGGGCCCGGAATCAGCCCCAGCATTTT	CATSSLQGARNQPQHF
TRBV7-3	.	.	TRBJ2-1	TGTGCCAGCAGCTTAGGCGGTGAGCAGTTCTTC	CASSLGGEQFF
TRBV30	.	.	TRBJ2-5	TGTGCCTGGAGGATACAGGGGACCCAGTACTTC	CAWRIQGTQYF
TRBV13	TRBD1	.	TRBJ1-1	TGTGCCAGCCTCTCACAGGGGGCGAGTTGGACTGAAGCTTTCTTT	CASLSQGASWTEAFF
TRBV19	TRBD1	.	TRBJ1-1	TGTGCCAGTAAAGACAGGGGGGGCACTGAAGCTTTCTTT	CASKDRGGTEAFF
TRBV2	TRBD1	many	TRBJ1-5	TGTGCCAGCAGTGAATTATACCAGGGGGCAGAACTGCCCCAGCATTTT	CASSELYQGAELPQHF
TRBV13	.	many	TRBJ2-6	TGTGCCAGCAGCTTAGGCCTGTCTGGGGCCAACGTCCTGACTTTC	CASSLGLSGANVLTF
TRBV29-1	TRBD2	.	TRBJ2-1	TGCAGCGTTGAACGGACTAGCGGGAGTGAGCAGTTCTTC	CSVERTSGSEQFF
TRBV6-1	TRBD1	few	TRBJ1-2	TGTGCCAGCAGTGATACAGGGGGCTATGGCTACACCTTC	CASSDTGGYGYTF
TRBV10-1	TRBD2	.	TRBJ2-1	TGCGCCAGCAGTGAGCGGGGACTAGCGGGGCAGTTCTTC	CASSERGLAGQFF
TRBV7-8	.	once	TRBJ1-5	TGTGCCAGCAGCCCGTCACGGTATAGCAATCAGCCCCAGCATTTT	CASSPSRYSNQPQHF
TRBV5-6	.	.	TRBJ1-2	TGTGCCAGCAGCTTGTATGGCAGGGTAAACTATGGCTACACCTTC	CASSLYGRVNYGYTF
TRBV9	.	.	TRBJ1-1	TGTGCCAGCAGCCCCCAATTAGTAGACACTGAAGCTTTCTTT	CASSPQLVDTEAFF
TRBV5-1	TRBD1	.	TRBJ1-2	TGCGCCAGCGCAGGGGGCGGAGGCTATGGCTACACCTTC	CASAGGGGYGYTF
TRBV9	TRBD1	.	TRBJ2-7	TGTGCCAGCAGCTTTAGGACAGGGTTATCCTACGAGCAGTACTTC	CASSFRTGLSYEQYF
TRBV6-4	.	.	TRBJ1-2	TGTGCCAGCGGAGCCGGGACACGCTATGGCTACACCTTC	CASGAGTRYGYTF
TRBV7-2	.	.	TRBJ2-2	TGTGCCAGCAGCTTAAATCGGTGGGGGGAGCTGTTTTTT	CASSLNRWGELFF
TRBV5-1	.	.	TRBJ2-3	TGCGCCAGCAGCCGTGGCGGGGGCTCCGATACGCAGTATTTT	CASSRGGGSDTQYF
TRBV10-3	.	.	TRBJ2-1	TGTGCCATCACTAAAGGGACGGGAGCTTCCTACAATGAGCAGTTCTTC	CAITKGTGASYNEQFF
TRBV6-4	.	.	TRBJ2-3	TGTGCCAGCAGCCACGGGGGTTACACAGATACGCAGTATTTT	CASSHGGYTDTQYF
TRBV14	.	.	TRBJ1-2	TGTGCCAGCAGCCCGAATGTCTTACAGGGTAATGATGGCTACACCTTC	CASSPNVLQGNDGYTF
TRBV18	.	once	TRBJ1-2	TGTGCCAGCTCACCCCAATTGGCACACCCACCGGGTAACTATGGCTACACCTTC	CASSPQLAHPPGNYGYTF
TRBV6-6	.	.	TRBJ1-2	TGTGCCAGCAGTTACCCCGGTGGCAGGGCCTTAGGGGGCTACACCTTC	CASSYPGGRALGGYTF
TRBV6-5	TRBD1	.	TRBJ1-1	TGTGCCAGCAGCCCGACAGGGGGATTCGTCGCTGAAGCTTTCTTT	CASSPTGGFVAEAFF
TRBV10-2	TRBD2	few	TRBJ2-1	TGCGCCAGCAGTGAGGGTACTAGCGATTACAATGAGCAGTTCTTC	CASSEGTSDYNEQFF
TRBV2	.	.	TRBJ1-1	TGTGCCAGCGGGGCCCAGAAGAACACTGAAGCTTTCTTT	CASGAQKNTEAFF
TRBV18	.	.	TRBJ2-7	TGTGCCAGCTCACCGGATACGGAGGAAGGCTTTGGGCAGTACTTC	CASSPDTEEGFGQYF
TRBV5-6	.	.	TRBJ1-2	TGTGCCAGCAGCCCTATGGCCGGAGACGGCTATGGCTACACCTTC	CASSPMAGDGYGYTF
TRBV6-5	TRBD2	.	TRBJ2-1	TGTGCCAGCAGTTACTTTAGCGGGGGGACTTACAATGAGCAGTTCTTC	CASSYFSGGTYNEQFF
TRBV19	TRBD2	.	TRBJ2-1	TGTGCCAGTAGTTTGGGACTAGCGGGAGTTCAAGGTGAGCAGTTCTTC	CASSLGLAGVQGEQFF
TRBV5-1	.	.	TRBJ2-3	TGCGCCAGCAGCTTGGGGCAGCGAAGCACAGATACGCAGTATTTT	CASSLGQRSTDTQYF
TRBV18	.	.	TRBJ2-3	TGTGCCAGCTCACCGATCGGGGGATCCACAGATACGCAGTATTTT	CASSPIGGSTDTQYF
TRBV19	.	.	TRBJ1-2	TGTGCCAGTAGAGCACTATTGGGGCAGGGCCGCGATGGCTACACCTTC	CASRALLGQGRDGYTF
TRBV29-1	TRBD1	.	TRBJ1-5	TGCAGCGTCAGGACAGGCTCCAATCAGCCCCAGCATTTT	CSVRTGSNQPQHF
TRBV9	.	.	TRBJ2-3	TGTGCCAGCAGCGCCACAGGGGATACGCAGTATTTT	CASSATGDTQYF
TRBV18	TRBD2	.	TRBJ2-1	TGTGCCAGCTCAGCAGGCCAAGGGACTAGCGGGAGGTGGAAGCAGTTCTTC	CASSAGQGTSGRWKQFF
TRBV6-5	TRBD1	.	TRBJ1-3	TGTGCCAGCCGAGGTCGACAGGGGGCTGGAAACACCATATATTTT	CASRGRQGAGNTIYF
TRBV7-3	.	few	TRBJ1-1	TGTGCCAGCAGCCGGGGCACTGAAGCTTTCTTT	CASSRGTEAFF
TRBV12-3/TRBV12-4	.	.	TRBJ1-2	TGTGCCAGCAGTTTCGGGAGTTATGGCTACACCTTC	CASSFGSYGYTF
TRBV23-1	.	.	TRBJ2-7	TGCGCCAGCAGTCAATATAAGTCAGGCACTTCCTACGAGCAGTACTTC	CASSQYKSGTSYEQYF
TRBV27	TRBD1	.	TRBJ1-6	TGTGCCAGCAGTTCTCCGACAGGGGGATTAAATAATTCACCCCTCCACTTT	CASSSPTGGLNNSPLHF
TRBV19	TRBD1	.	TRBJ1-4	TGTGCCAGTAGTATCGAGGGACAGGGAGTCGAAAAACTGTTTTTT	CASSIEGQGVEKLFF
TRBV24-1	TRBD2	.	TRBJ2-7	TGTGCCACCAGTGACGCGGGGGGCGAGCAGTACTTC	CATSDAGGEQYF
TRBV5-4	TRBD2	.	TRBJ2-1	TGTGCCAGCAGCGGAACTAGCGGCTCCTACAATGAGCAGTTCTTC	CASSGTSGSYNEQFF
TRBV28	TRBD1	.	TRBJ1-2	TGTGCCAGCAGTTTGTGGGACAGGGAGAACTATGGCTACACCTTC	CASSLWDRENYGYTF
TRBV28	TRBD2	.	TRBJ2-2	TGTGCCAGCACCGCGACTAGCGGGAACACCGGGGAGCTGTTTTTT	CASTATSGNTGELFF
TRBV5-8	.	.	TRBJ1-1	TGTGCCAGCAGCTTGAGCCCGAACACTGAAGCTTTCTTT	CASSLSPNTEAFF
TRBV6-1	.	.	TRBJ1-1	TGTGCCAGCAGCGAAGGACAGCGCTACACTGAAGCTTTCTTT	CASSEGQRYTEAFF
TRBV19	TRBD1	.	TRBJ2-1	TGTGCCAGTAGTATGGACAGGGGTGTCAATGAGCAGTTCTTC	CASSMDRGVNEQFF